These 32 T cell receptor beta chains were all obtained from the same sample, sequenced in a study of T-cell reconstitution after alpha-beta-depleted transplantation in children. For TCRbeta, the library was prepared with unique molecular identifiers. A single record per CDR3 protein comes from TCRdb applying MiXCR to the PCR reads. The data hold 580,000 or so distinct CDR3 sequences, with roughly 23% observed a single time. The source material was PBMCs, mostly from graft donor cells, sampled 360 days after TCRalphabeta/CD19-depleted stem cell transplant. The receptors derive from a boy in the first two years of life who had a stem cell transplant for acute myeloid leukemia, so the T cells may come from the graft donor.

The CDR3 loop reads CSVGLVRITDTQYF. CDR3 bases: TGCAGCGTCGGACTAGTACGGATAACAGATACGCAGTATTTT. V is TRBV29-1 and J is TRBJ2-3; TRBD2 agrees at 7 bases. CDR1 and CDR2 from the germline V gene are SQVTM and ANQGSEA. V lost 6 bases to trimming and J lost 3 bases; unmatched junction nucleotides: 9. The CDR3 length is 14 residues.

This clonotype was counted at least ten times. The chain has TRBV20-1 and TRBJ2-7; D is possibly TRBD1 (5 bases). Trimming took off 5 bases at V and 4 bases at J, with 9 bases between the two ends. The CDR3 contains 11 residues. Germline V CDR1 and CDR2: DFQATT, SNEGSKA (reference sequence). The CDR3 DNA is TGCAGTGCTTCAGGGATTTACGAGCAGTACGTC. It yields the protein CSASGIYEQYV.

This clonotype was seen at least ten times. This chain connects TRBV28 to TRBJ2-7; maybe TRBD2 (5 bases). The V end lost 4 bases, the J end lost 2 bases, and 12 bases lay between the germline ends. The germline CDR1 and CDR2 sequences are MDHEN and SYDVKM. The CDR3 length is 14 residues. The CDR3 region has the DNA TGTGCCAGCAGTTGGGGAGTCGGACCCTACGAGCAGTACGTC. Translated, it gives CASSWGVGPYEQYV.

This clonotype was detected only a few times. The CDR3 DNA follows: TGCAGCGTCCTACAGGGGCTAACCACTGAAGCTTTCTTT. Protein sequence: CSVLQGLTTEAFF. The chain is built from TRBV29-1 and TRBJ1-1; 7 bases match TRBD1. From germline, CDR1 is SQVTM and CDR2 ANQGSEA. The trim removed 6 bases at V and 4 bases at J, leaving 8 bases unmatched. This CDR3 has 13 amino acids.

The gene calls are TRBV6-6 and TRBJ1-5; D gene uncertain. Germline-derived CDR1 and CDR2 are MNHNY and SVGAGI (reference sequence). Between the trimmed V and J ends, which lost 2 bases and 6 bases, there was a span of 8 bases. This CDR3 comprises 13 residues. The DNA for the CDR3 is TGTGCCAGCAGTTACGGTGGGTTTCAGCCCCAGCATTTT. This translates into CASSYGGFQPQHF.

The table lists this clonotype with many counts. This chain uses TRBV25-1 with TRBJ1-2; no firm D call. This CDR3 is 11 amino acids long. V gave up 3 bases and J gave up 5 bases, with 4 bases separating them. Germline CDR1 MGHDK, CDR2 SYGVNS. As DNA, the CDR3 is TGTGCCAGCAGTGACGGATATGGCTACACCTTC. It codes for CASSDGYGYTF.

In this sample, this clonotype turned up a few times. This rearrangement joins TRBV10-3 to TRBJ1-1; D is possibly TRBD1 (6 bases). Germline lookup yields CDR1 ENHRY and CDR2 SYGVKD. This CDR3 contains 16 residues. V shed 4 bases and J shed 4 bases, with 19 bases lying between them. CDR3: CAISATQTGRFTEAFF. In nucleotides, the CDR3 is TGTGCCATCAGTGCCACCCAGACAGGAAGGTTCACTGAAGCTTTCTTT.

V and J are TRBV5-1 and TRBJ2-1; D remains ambiguous. CDR3 length: 14 amino acids. Per germline, CDR1 SGHRS and CDR2 YFSETQ. V was cut by 1 base and J by 0 bases, with 5 bases left in between. CDR3 in amino acids: CASSLRVSYNEQFF. The CDR3 nucleotides are TGCGCCAGCAGCTTGAGGGTCTCCTACAATGAGCAGTTCTTC.

This clonotype was picked up a small number of times. The chain carries TRBV6-5 and TRBJ2-2; D not certain. Per the germline V gene, CDR1 is MNHEY and CDR2 is SVGAGI. V was shortened by 5 bases and J by 6 bases, with 7 bases between the two germline ends. This CDR3 comprises 12 residues. The CDR3 DNA sequence: TGTGCCAGCAGTACGAAGGCCGGGGAGCTGTTTTTT. Translated, it gives CASSTKAGELFF.

The rearrangement joins TRBV11-3 to TRBJ2-2; D gene unclear. The CDR3 is made up of 14 amino acids. Germline V gives CDR1 SGHNT, CDR2 YENEEA. V was pared by 4 bases and J by 4 bases, with 10 bases between. The CDR3 loop reads CASSSDTPTGELFF. The DNA of the CDR3 is TGTGCCAGCAGCTCTGACACCCCCACCGGGGAGCTGTTTTTT.

The CDR3 loop is CSVRQSSNQPQHF. Written as DNA, the CDR3 is TGCAGCGTTCGGCAGAGTAGCAATCAGCCCCAGCATTTT. The chain has TRBV29-1 and TRBJ1-5; no definite D call. Germline V lookup: CDR1 SQVTM, CDR2 ANQGSEA. The CDR3 totals 13 residues. Trimming stripped 5 bases from V and 0 bases from J, with 8 bases between.

There are many counts of this clonotype. The chain couples TRBV27 to TRBJ2-7, with D tentatively TRBD1 (6 bases). Between the trimmed V and J ends, which lost 6 bases and 5 bases, there was a span of 14 bases. Germline lookup yields CDR1 MNHEY and CDR2 SMNVEV (reference sequence). The CDR3 runs 13 residues. In nucleotides, the CDR3 is TGTGCCAGCAGAAACAGGGCGGTAGACGAGCAGTACTTC. Amino acids: CASRNRAVDEQYF.

This clonotype has a count of ten or more. The genes are TRBV25-1 and TRBJ2-7; weak D call: TRBD2 (6 bases). V lost 6 bases to trimming and J lost 1 base, with 10 bases between them. Germline V gene lookup returns CDR1 MGHDK and CDR2 SYGVNS. The CDR3 is 13 residues long. The DNA for the CDR3 is TGTGCCAGCAGCGGAGGGCAGTCCTACGAGCAGTACGTC. Protein sequence: CASSGGQSYEQYV.

Ten or more counts support this clonotype. The rearrangement uses TRBV5-1 and TRBJ2-2; no reliable D call. The germline V gene has CDR1 SGHRS and CDR2 YFSETQ. Trimming left V 1 base short and J 1 base short, with 8 bases between. The CDR3 runs 15 residues. The CDR3 loop is CASSLLEGNTGELFF. CDR3 in DNA: TGCGCCAGCAGCTTGCTGGAAGGGAACACCGGGGAGCTGTTTTTT.

The chain joins TRBV6-1 to TRBJ1-5; D unresolved. This CDR3 is 15 amino acids long. V shed 5 bases and J shed 9 bases, with 20 bases lying between them. From germline, CDR1 is MNHNS and CDR2 SASEGT. The CDR3 DNA is TGTGCCAGCAGTACCGGGCCGACCTCCGTGGGGCCCCAGCATTTT. Its protein is CASSTGPTSVGPQHF.

This clonotype was recorded a few times. The rearrangement joins TRBV25-1 to TRBJ1-1; tentative D call: TRBD1 (6 bases). The V and J ends lost 2 bases and 1 base respectively, with 11 bases between them. The CDR3 length is 15 residues. The germline gives CDR1 MGHDK, CDR2 SYGVNS. The CDR3: CASSERAGANTEAFF. The DNA for the CDR3 is TGTGCCAGCAGTGAAAGGGCAGGGGCGAACACTGAAGCTTTCTTT.

This clonotype has more than one count but fewer than ten. The chain joins TRBV3-1 to TRBJ1-1, with 7 bases fitting TRBD1. This CDR3 is 14 amino acids long. The germline V gene encodes CDR1 LGHDT and CDR2 YNNKEL (reference sequence). Losses at the gene ends were 4 bases for V and 4 bases for J; bases not matched to a gene: 6. For the CDR3, the DNA is TGTGCCAGCAGCCGGACAGACAGGGCCACTGAAGCTTTCTTT. This translates into CASSRTDRATEAFF. Together with reference TRBV3-1 and TRBJ1-1, the CDR3 gives the full variable domain: DTAVSQTPKYLVTQMGNDKSIKCEQNLGHDTMYWYKQDSKKFLKIMFSYNNKELIINETVPNRFSPKSPDKAHLNLHINSLELGDSAVYFCASSRTDRATEAFFGQGTRLTVV.

This clonotype was seen only a few times. The DNA for the CDR3 is TGTGCCAGCAGTTATCGGCCAGGCTACGAGCAGTACTTC. This encodes CASSYRPGYEQYF. J is TRBJ2-7 and V is TRBV12-3 or TRBV12-4; D call uncertain. The CDR3 runs to 13 residues. With 4 bases removed from V and 3 bases from J, the gap between germline ends came to 10 bases.

V gene TRBV6-2 or TRBV6-3 combines with J gene TRBJ1-5, with D hard to call. Germline CDR1 MNHEY, CDR2 SVGEGT. Trimming took off 3 bases at V and 6 bases at J, with 9 bases between the two ends. This CDR3 has 13 residues. CDR3 amino acids: CASSYGGIQPQHF. DNA of the CDR3: TGTGCCAGCAGTTATGGAGGGATTCAGCCCCAGCATTTT.

The V call is TRBV6-5, the J call TRBJ2-3, with D perhaps TRBD2 (6 bases). The CDR3 runs to 14 residues. Germline assignment: CDR1 MNHEY and CDR2 SVGAGI. The ends were cut back, 2 bases at V and 2 bases at J, with 8 bases in the middle. Here the CDR3 reads CASSYGTPTDTQYF. CDR3 coding DNA: TGTGCCAGCAGTTACGGGACTCCCACAGATACGCAGTATTTT.

This clonotype was recorded at least ten times. This rearrangement joins TRBV12-3 or TRBV12-4 to TRBJ2-7; TRBD1 aligns across 9 bases. The V and J ends lost 6 bases and 7 bases, in that order; junction bases with no gene match: 13. This CDR3 is built from 15 residues. CDR3 sequence reads: CASRYRQGDNGEQYV. The CDR3 DNA reads TGTGCCAGCAGATATCGACAGGGGGACAACGGGGAGCAGTACGTC.

This clonotype was seen more than once but under ten times. This chain uses TRBV15 with TRBJ1-1, with 7 bases fitting TRBD1. CDR3 length: 15 amino acids. The V gene's germline CDR1 is LNHNV and CDR2 YYDKDF (reference sequence). J was trimmed by 4 bases and V by 1 base; bases with no gene match: 6. Here the CDR3 reads CATSRGTGVGTEAFF. As DNA, the CDR3 is TGTGCCACCAGCAGAGGGACAGGCGTGGGCACTGAAGCTTTCTTT. Full variable domain (remainder filled in from reference TRBV15 and TRBJ1-1): DAMVIQNPRYQVTQFGKPVTLSCSQTLNHNVMYWYQQKSSQAPKLLFHYYDKDFNNEADTPDNFQSRRPNTSFCFLDIRSPGLGDTAMYLCATSRGTGVGTEAFFGQGTRLTVV.

This clonotype was seen at least ten times. The rearrangement links TRBV20-1 to TRBJ1-5, with a tentative D call TRBD1 (5 bases). This CDR3 has 14 amino acids. V was trimmed by 0 bases and J by 7 bases, leaving 13 bases between them. CDR1 and CDR2 from the germline V gene are DFQATT and SNEGSKA (reference sequence). This CDR3 reads CSARDAAGRQPQHF. The DNA for the CDR3 is TGCAGTGCTAGAGATGCCGCAGGGAGGCAGCCCCAGCATTTT.

At least ten counts were recorded for this clonotype. The chain is built from TRBV12-3 or TRBV12-4 and TRBJ2-1, with 14 bases aligning to TRBD2. The CDR3 is made up of 16 amino acids. The V segment lost 6 bases and the J segment 7 bases; nucleotides outside the gene matches: 8. DNA for the CDR3: TGTGCCAGCAGAGCCCGGACTAGCGGGGGGACGAATGAGCAGTTCTTC. Protein sequence: CASRARTSGGTNEQFF.

This clonotype was counted between two and nine times. The chain recombines TRBV4-3 with TRBJ2-7; D is uncertain. The CDR3 sequence is 15 residues long. Germline values: CDR1 LGHNA, CDR2 YSLEER. Trimming stripped 0 bases from V and 1 base from J, with 10 bases between. The CDR3 nucleotides read TGCGCCAGCAGCCAAGAACCCGACGGATCCTACGAGCAGTACTTC. Translating gives CASSQEPDGSYEQYF.

V and J are TRBV6-5 and TRBJ2-3; 8 bases are a match to TRBD1. The CDR3 totals 14 residues. The J segment lost 7 bases and the V segment lost 2 bases, leaving 5 bases of the junction unmatched. Germline CDR1 and CDR2: MNHEY and SVGAGI. This chain's CDR3 is CASSYLGDRHTQYF. DNA for the CDR3: TGTGCCAGCAGTTACCTTGGGGACAGGCATACGCAGTATTTT.

This clonotype was observed a few times. The chain carries TRBV11-2 and TRBJ1-5; a possible D gene is TRBD1 (5 bases). This CDR3 region has 14 residues. Trimming cost V 3 bases and J 2 bases, with 8 bases left between them. CDR1 is SGHAT and CDR2 is FQNNGV in the germline V gene. This CDR3 is CASSFAGRNQPQHF. Here the CDR3 DNA reads TGTGCCAGCAGCTTCGCAGGGCGCAATCAGCCCCAGCATTTT.

This clonotype was seen more than once but under ten times. This chain connects TRBV14 to TRBJ2-2, with D possibly being TRBD2 (5 bases). The V and J ends lost 7 bases and 0 bases respectively, with 15 bases between them. Germline V CDR1 and CDR2: SGHDN, FVKESK. The CDR3 has 16 amino acids. CDR3 sequence: CASNPRDGANTGELFF. The CDR3 nucleotides are TGTGCCAGCAATCCCCGGGATGGGGCGAACACCGGGGAGCTGTTTTTT.

V usage is TRBV7-2 and J usage is TRBJ2-2, with D maybe TRBD1 (6 bases). The germline V and J ends were trimmed by 4 bases and 4 bases, with 10 bases remaining between them. The CDR3 length is 14 residues. Germline V CDR1 and CDR2: SGHTA, FQGNSA. This CDR3 is CASSSGVGTGELFF. CDR3 coding DNA: TGTGCCAGCAGCTCAGGGGTTGGCACCGGGGAGCTGTTTTTT.

The chain recombines TRBV4-1 with TRBJ2-5; 8 positions agree with TRBD1. The trim removed 2 bases at V and 2 bases at J, leaving 1 base unmatched. Germline V gives CDR1 MGHRA, CDR2 YSYEKL. CDR3 length: 14 amino acids. CDR3 coding DNA: TGCGCCAGCAGCCAAAGACAGGGGCAAGAGACCCAGTACTTC. Its translation is CASSQRQGQETQYF.

V and J are TRBV6-5 and TRBJ2-5; D gene unclear. Germline CDR1 is MNHEY and CDR2 is SVGAGI. V lost 2 bases, J lost 4 bases, and 8 bases lay in between. The CDR3 is made up of 13 amino acids. The CDR3 region has the DNA TGTGCCAGCAGTTACCGCAGGAGAGAGACCCAGTACTTC. Its protein is CASSYRRRETQYF.

As DNA, the CDR3 is TGCGCCAGCAGCTTGGGACTAGCGGGGGGCCTAAACAATGAGCAGTTCTTC. Protein product: CASSLGLAGGLNNEQFF. This chain links TRBV5-1 with TRBJ2-1, with 13 nucleotides matching TRBD2. Germline-derived CDR1 and CDR2 are SGHRS and YFSETQ. The J segment lost 5 bases and the V segment lost 0 bases, leaving 5 bases of the junction unmatched. The CDR3 spans 17 residues. Supplemented by reference TRBV5-1 and TRBJ2-1, the full variable domain reads KAGVTQTPRYLIKTRGQQVTLSCSPISGHRSVSWYQQTPGQGLQFLFEYFSETQRNKGNFPGRFSGRQFSNSRSEMNVSTLELGDSALYLCASSLGLAGGLNNEQFFGPGTRLTVL.